Below, 27 T cell receptor beta chains from the same sample are listed, as sequenced in a study of CD8+CD57+ T cells in acquired aplastic anemia. Profiling of TCR beta VDJ combinations and CDR3 sequences used genomic DNA as template. Each CDR3 protein gets one entry after TCRdb re-called the reads with MiXCR. The data hold fewer than 200,000 distinct CDR3 sequences, with about 60% observed a single time. Sequenced: sorted CD4+, CD8+, or CD8+CD57+ T cells (not recorded which) from PBMCs. The source of these receptors is a human donor in good health.

V gene TRBV10-1 combines with J gene TRBJ1-1; D is perhaps TRBD1 (6 bases). The V gene lost 8 bases and the J gene lost 5 bases, with 24 bases spanning the gap. This CDR3 has 16 residues. Germline assignment: CDR1 WNHNN and CDR2 SYGVQD (reference sequence). The CDR3 coding sequence is TGCGCCAGCCACTTAAAACAGGGTTCTACGAGTACTGAAGCTTTCTTT. This translates into CASHLKQGSTSTEAFF.

The chain combines TRBV19 with TRBJ1-5; D perhaps matches TRBD1 (6 bases). Trimming shortened V by 4 bases and J by 1 base, and 14 bases separated the two germline ends. Looked up from germline, CDR1 is LNHDA and CDR2 is SQIVND (reference sequence). The CDR3 consists of 16 residues. The CDR3 is CASSTRPQGSNQPQHF. The CDR3 nucleotides are TGTGCCAGTAGTACGAGACCCCAGGGGAGCAATCAGCCCCAGCATTTT.

V usage is TRBV9 and J usage is TRBJ2-1; 8 nucleotides agree with TRBD2. Germline V gene data show CDR1 as SGDLS and CDR2 as YYNGEE. This CDR3 has 15 amino acids. The V segment lost 4 bases and the J segment 0 bases; nucleotides outside the gene matches: 3. This CDR3 reads CASSPSGGSYNEQFF. In nucleotides, the CDR3 is TGTGCCAGCAGCCCGAGCGGGGGCTCCTACAATGAGCAGTTCTTC.

The V and J genes are TRBV6-5 and TRBJ1-6; no clear D gene. Germline-derived CDR1 and CDR2 are MNHEY and SVGAGI. V was cut by 0 bases and J by 9 bases, with 6 bases left in between. This CDR3 is built from 13 residues. Written as DNA, the CDR3 is TGTGCCAGCAGTTACTCCCGGGGTTCACCCCTCCACTTT. It is translated as CASSYSRGSPLHF.

This clonotype was seen only a few times. This rearrangement joins TRBV20-1 to TRBJ2-2; D is unresolved. Trimming shortened V by 4 bases and J by 6 bases, and 6 bases separated the two germline ends. CDR3 size: 11 residues. Germline loops: CDR1 DFQATT, CDR2 SNEGSKA (reference sequence). CDR3 loop: CSATGPGELFF. The CDR3 DNA follows: TGCAGTGCTACTGGGCCCGGGGAGCTGTTTTTT.

J is TRBJ1-6 and V is TRBV5-1; 9 bases fit TRBD1. Trimming removed 0 bases from V and 9 bases from J; junction bases left unmatched: 4. Germline CDR1 SGHRS, CDR2 YFSETQ. The CDR3 totals 15 residues. The CDR3 reads CASSLEGTGISPLHF. The CDR3 coding sequence is TGCGCCAGCAGCTTGGAAGGGACAGGGATTTCACCCCTCCACTTT.

This clonotype occurred many times. This rearrangement joins TRBV4-1 to TRBJ2-5; 14 bases are a match to TRBD2. Germline V gives CDR1 MGHRA, CDR2 YSYEKL. Unmatched junction bases numbered 8, after V lost 0 bases and J lost 5 bases. This CDR3 spans 18 amino acids. The CDR3 region has the DNA TGCGCCAGCAGCCAAGAGGGACTAGCGGGAGTAGTAGGGGAGACCCAGTACTTC. This encodes CASSQEGLAGVVGETQYF.

The chain links TRBV2 to TRBJ2-5, with D unresolved. This CDR3 has 13 residues. Germline loops: CDR1 SNHLY, CDR2 FYNNEI. V lost 5 bases, J lost 3 bases, and 10 bases lay in between. CDR3 sequence (DNA): TGTGCCAGCAGTCTTGACGTGAAAGAGACCCAGTACTTC. It specifies CASSLDVKETQYF.

As for this clonotype: Germline is not matched at one junction end, which may reflect a read error. This chain joins TRBV10-3 and TRBJ2-1, with 9 bases fitting TRBD2. The CDR3 totals 13 residues. Germline CDR1 is ENHRY and CDR2 is SYGVKD. The CDR3 region has the DNA TGTGCCATCATGGCGGGAGGGAGGAGTGAGCAGTTATTC. It yields the protein CAIMAGGRSEQLF.

The chain has TRBV7-7 and TRBJ2-7; D is uncertain. V lost 2 bases and J 0 bases, leaving 8 bases between the germline ends. The CDR3 runs 14 residues. In germline, CDR1 is SSHAT, CDR2 FNYEAQ (reference sequence). The DNA of the CDR3 is TGTGCCAGCAGCTTACATTCAGGCTCCTACGAGCAGTACTTC. It codes for CASSLHSGSYEQYF.

This clonotype has ten or more counts. V gene TRBV30 combines with J gene TRBJ2-7, with TRBD2 matching over 13 bases. The CDR3 sequence is 15 residues long. Trimming cost V 0 bases and J 3 bases; bases outside gene matches: 2. Germline values: CDR1 GTSNPN, CDR2 SVGIG (reference sequence). CDR3 bases: TGTGCCTGGAGTGTCACTAGCGGGGGGGACTACGAGCAGTACTTC. The encoded protein is CAWSVTSGGDYEQYF.

This clonotype was observed many times. The chain recombines TRBV20-1 with TRBJ1-3, with D hard to call. In germline, CDR1 is DFQATT, CDR2 SNEGSKA (reference sequence). This CDR3 is built from 14 residues. Between the trimmed V and J ends, which lost 3 bases and 0 bases, there was a span of 9 bases. CDR3 nucleotides: TGCAGTGCTAGTTCGCTTTACTCTGGAAACACCATATATTTT. Translating gives CSASSLYSGNTIYF.

J is TRBJ2-7 and V is TRBV6-5; TRBD1 is a possible D gene (5 bases). V lost 5 bases and J lost 7, with 21 bases in between. Germline V gene data show CDR1 as MNHEY and CDR2 as SVGAGI. This CDR3 spans 15 amino acids. The CDR3 DNA follows: TGTGCCAGCAGTCCAGGGTTCTCCTCTCGGCTAGAGCAGTACTTC. This translates into CASSPGFSSRLEQYF.

There are many counts of this clonotype. The CDR3 region has the DNA TGCGCCAGCAGCTCAACGACAGATTATAACTATGGCTACACCTTC. Protein sequence: CASSSTTDYNYGYTF. The chain employs TRBV4-3 and TRBJ1-2; perhaps TRBD1 as D (5 bases). CDR3 size: 15 residues. Per germline, CDR1 LGHNA and CDR2 YSLEER. The V end lost 5 bases, the J end lost 1 base, and 14 bases lay between the germline ends.

The chain carries TRBV10-1 and TRBJ2-7, with D perhaps matching TRBD2 (5 bases). The V end lost 6 bases, the J end lost 6 bases, and 18 bases lay between the germline ends. The V gene's germline CDR1 is WNHNN and CDR2 SYGVQD (reference sequence). CDR3 length: 14 residues. The DNA of the CDR3 is TGCGCCAGCAGCGGTACTCACGTCGGAGGCGAGCAGTACTTC. This encodes CASSGTHVGGEQYF.

This clonotype was recorded only once. As DNA, the CDR3 is TGTGCCAGCAGTGAAGGGAGCAATCAGCCCCAGCATTTT. Encoded protein: CASSEGSNQPQHF. The chain couples TRBV2 to TRBJ1-5; D unresolved. The V gene lost 1 base and the J gene lost 1 base, with 2 bases spanning the gap. Germline CDR1 is SNHLY and CDR2 is FYNNEI. CDR3 length: 13 residues.

Comments on this clonotype: One junction end does not reproduce the germline sequence, and a read error may be involved. This chain joins TRBV2 and TRBJ2-3, with D perhaps matching TRBD2 (6 bases). CDR1 is SNHLY, CDR2 FYNNEI, per germline. This CDR3 spans 16 amino acids. Here the CDR3 DNA reads TGTGCCAGCAGTGGCGGGGCTAGCGTTAGCACAGATAGGCAGTATTTC. Translated: CASSGGASVSTDRQYF. Combining the CDR3 with reference TRBV2 and TRBJ2-3 gives the whole variable domain EPEVTQTPSHQVTQMGQEVILRCVPISNHLYFYWYRQILGQKVEFLVSFYNNEISEKSEIFDDQFSVERPDGSNFTLKIRSTKLEDSAMYFCASSGGASVSTDRQYFGPGTRLTVL.

The V call is TRBV7-3, the J call TRBJ1-1; tentatively, D is TRBD1 (6 bases). V lost 4 bases and J 1 base, leaving 10 bases between the germline ends. CDR1 is SGHTA, CDR2 FQGTGA, per germline. The CDR3 is made up of 14 amino acids. The CDR3 is CASSSGVSNTEAFF. Here the CDR3 DNA reads TGTGCCAGCAGCTCAGGGGTTTCGAACACTGAAGCTTTCTTT.

There are many counts of this clonotype. The V and J genes are TRBV12-3 or TRBV12-4 and TRBJ2-2; tentatively, D is TRBD2 (5 bases). Trimming removed 7 bases from V and 4 bases from J, with 19 bases in between. The CDR3 covers 16 residues. The CDR3 sequence: CASTFGLGRVTGELFF. The CDR3 DNA reads TGTGCCAGCACATTCGGCTTAGGGCGGGTCACCGGGGAGCTGTTTTTT.

The chain links TRBV7-9 to TRBJ1-1, with a tentative D call TRBD1 (5 bases). The CDR3 runs 15 residues. V gave up 1 base and J gave up 7 bases, with 16 bases separating them. In germline, CDR1 is SEHNR, CDR2 FQNEAQ (reference sequence). Here the CDR3 DNA reads TGTGCCAGCAGCTTAGGAGGTACGGGGAGGGGTGAAGCTTTCTTT. It is translated as CASSLGGTGRGEAFF.

This chain connects TRBV7-9 to TRBJ2-7; TRBD1 matches 8 bases. There are 14 residues in the CDR3. Per the germline V gene, CDR1 is SEHNR and CDR2 is FQNEAQ (reference sequence). V was pared by 4 bases and J by 3 bases, with 5 bases of the junction left unmatched. CDR3 coding DNA: TGTGCCAGCAGCTGGACAGGGTTGGACTACGAGCAGTACTTC. Translation: CASSWTGLDYEQYF. Full variable domain (remainder filled in from reference TRBV7-9 and TRBJ2-7): DTGVSQNPRHKITKRGQNVTFRCDPISEHNRLYWYRQTLGQGPEFLTYFQNEAQLEKSRLLSDRFSAERPKGSFSTLEIQRTEQGDSAMYLCASSWTGLDYEQYFGPGTRLTVT.

The chain links TRBV20-1 to TRBJ2-7; no clear D gene. The germline gives CDR1 DFQATT, CDR2 SNEGSKA (reference sequence). The CDR3 is made up of 12 amino acids. V dropped 5 bases and J dropped 1 base, with 9 bases sitting between them. CDR3 in amino acids: CSASDGSYEQYF. The CDR3 nucleotides read TGCAGTGCTTCGGACGGGTCCTACGAGCAGTACTTC.

The chain combines TRBV7-9 with TRBJ2-7; TRBD1 agrees at 9 bases. This CDR3 spans 15 amino acids. CDR1 is SEHNR, CDR2 FQNEAQ, per germline (reference sequence). J gave up 7 bases and V 6 bases, and 13 bases lay outside the gene matches. CDR3 residues: CASRPPGTGYREQYF. CDR3 nucleotides: TGTGCCAGCAGACCCCCCGGGACAGGGTATCGAGAGCAGTACTTC.

This chain uses TRBV5-1 with TRBJ2-7, with 7 bases lining up with TRBD2. This CDR3 spans 19 amino acids. Germline CDR1 reads SGHRS; CDR2 reads YFSETQ. The junction had 19 bases not matched to a gene; V was cut back by 4 bases and J by 0 bases. The CDR3 coding sequence is TGCGCCAGCAGCCACCCAACTCGGCTAACAGAGCGGGGCTCCTACGAGCAGTACTTC. Translating it yields CASSHPTRLTERGSYEQYF.

Concerning this clonotype itself: Possible read error: a much larger clone is one base away. The chain joins TRBV5-1 to TRBJ1-2; D is unclear. Germline V gene lookup returns CDR1 SGHRS and CDR2 YFSETQ. This CDR3 is 17 amino acids long. V gave up 4 bases and J gave up 0 bases, with 19 bases separating them. CDR3 loop: CASSLGSGTPSNYGYTF. In DNA form, the CDR3 reads TGCGCCAGCAGCCTGGGATCTGGCACCCCTTCTAACTATGGCTACACCTTC.

The chain recombines TRBV20-1 with TRBJ2-1; D not certain. Germline lookup yields CDR1 DFQATT and CDR2 SNEGSKA (reference sequence). Trimming cost V 0 bases and J 12 bases, with 9 bases left between them. CDR3 length: 11 amino acids. CDR3 protein: CSAREGQGQFF. CDR3 DNA sequence: TGCAGTGCTAGAGAAGGGCAAGGGCAGTTCTTC.

This clonotype was found a few times. The chain links TRBV7-2 to TRBJ1-3, with D unclear. Trimming took 5 bases from V and 0 from J, leaving 17 bases between them. Per germline, CDR1 SGHTA and CDR2 FQGNSA. This CDR3 contains 17 residues. The CDR3 sequence is CASSQPPGRYSGNTIYF. CDR3 bases: TGTGCCAGCAGCCAGCCACCGGGCCGATACTCTGGAAACACCATATATTTT.